This T cell receptor beta chain appears in the sequencing data of a study of regulatory T cells in long-lasting Graves disease. General study findings and limits: TCR diversity in persistent Graves' patients was below that of newly diagnosed ones. Persistent disease was characterized by preferential usage of TRBV28, TRBJ1-2 and TRBJ2-5.

The CDR3 sequence is 12 residues long. The V gene's germline CDR1 is SGHAT and CDR2 FQNNGV. Time point here: newly diagnosed GD, antithyroid drugs for less than 3 months. The TCR library used RNA extracted from PBMCs. Concerning this clonotype itself: The antigen remains unidentified. The likely explanation is a read error, given a far larger clone one base away.

Construction of TCR beta libraries relied on iRepertoire HTBI primers and on Arm-PCR targeting CDR3 regions. TCRdb passed the multiplex PCR reads through MiXCR, listing each CDR3 protein once. The sample records approximately 300,000 distinct CDR3 sequences, 15% to 20% being singletons. V usage is TRBV11-2 and J usage is TRBJ2-5; possible D gene TRBD1, 5 bases. Specimen: peripheral blood mononuclear cells (PBMCs), collected at new diagnosis, from a patient treated with antithyroid drugs. The receptor comes from a female donor with Graves disease. The CDR3 nucleotides are TGTGCCAGCAGCAAGGGGTACAATGAGCACTTCTTC. This sequence encodes CASSKGYNEHFF.